This T cell receptor (beta chain) was sequenced in a study of control samples from healthy donors and cancer patients. V lost 4 bases to trimming and J lost 6 bases; unmatched junction nucleotides: 7. This CDR3 contains 14 residues. Germline assignment: CDR1 SGHNT and CDR2 YYREEE (reference sequence). Sequencing was performed with immunoSEQ multiplex PCR; in TCRdb, only in-frame clones are kept and a portion is missing. Seen here are some 15,000 clones, 85% to 95% observed once, and the top ten hold under 15%. The TCR originated in a man older than 75 with lung cancer. V gene TRBV5-4 combines with J gene TRBJ2-1; 7 bases match TRBD1. The sequencing input was PBMCs. The CDR3 sequence: CASSPGQHSNEQFF. The CDR3 bases are TGTGCCAGCAGCCCGGGACAGCACTCCAATGAGCAGTTCTTC.